The source of this TCR beta chain is a study of blood T cells in healthy people across ages. A J-beta primer mix and a sample-barcoded 5' primer were used in a second PCR of roughly 7 to 12 cycles. MiXCR, applied by TCRdb to the 5' RACE reads, yields one record per CDR3 protein. The sample carries roughly 1 million distinct CDR3 sequences, less than 25% recorded once. The CDR3 loop spans 19 amino acids. The J segment lost 4 bases and the V segment lost 4 bases, leaving 16 bases of the junction unmatched. Germline V gene sequence: CDR1 KGHDR, CDR2 SFDVKD. The data also belong to a second study, concerning T cells of mothers and their children. Per that study: Samples were provided by three healthy Caucasian mothers and their six children. Each child gave about 3 million TCR beta CDR3 reads (each mother, over 9.5 million).

Sequenced input: blood. The clonotype was recovered from a girl aged 2-10 years in good health. This chain uses TRBV24-1 with TRBJ2-3; 10 nucleotides align to TRBD2. CDR3 DNA: TGTGCCACCAGTGACCGTCTGAGCGGGAGGGCCGACCGTCCAGATACGCAGTATTTT. It specifies CATSDRLSGRADRPDTQYF.